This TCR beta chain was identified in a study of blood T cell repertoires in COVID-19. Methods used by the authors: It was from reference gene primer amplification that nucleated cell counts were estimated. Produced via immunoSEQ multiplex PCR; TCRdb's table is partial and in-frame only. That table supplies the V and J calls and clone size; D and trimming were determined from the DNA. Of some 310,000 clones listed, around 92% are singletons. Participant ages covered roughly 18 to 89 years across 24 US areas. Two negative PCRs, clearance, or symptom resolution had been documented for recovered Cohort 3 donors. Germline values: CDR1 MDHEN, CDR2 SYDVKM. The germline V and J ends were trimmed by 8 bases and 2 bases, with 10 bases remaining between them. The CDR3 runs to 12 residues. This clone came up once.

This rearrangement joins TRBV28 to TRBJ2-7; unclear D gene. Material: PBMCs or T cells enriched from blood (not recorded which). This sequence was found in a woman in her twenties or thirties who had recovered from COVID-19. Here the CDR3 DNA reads TGTGCCAGCCATTTTAGTCCCTACGAGCAGTACTTC. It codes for CASHFSPYEQYF.